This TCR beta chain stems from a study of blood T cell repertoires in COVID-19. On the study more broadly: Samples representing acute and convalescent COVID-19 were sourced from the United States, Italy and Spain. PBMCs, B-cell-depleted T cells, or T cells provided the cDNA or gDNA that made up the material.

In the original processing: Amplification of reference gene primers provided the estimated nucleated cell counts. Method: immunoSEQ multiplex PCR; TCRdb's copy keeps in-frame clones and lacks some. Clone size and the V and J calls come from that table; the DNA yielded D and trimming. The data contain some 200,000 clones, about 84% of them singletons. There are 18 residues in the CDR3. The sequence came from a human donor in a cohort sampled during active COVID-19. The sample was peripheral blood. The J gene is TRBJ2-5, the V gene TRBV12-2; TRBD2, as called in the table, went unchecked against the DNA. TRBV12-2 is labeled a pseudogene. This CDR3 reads CASRASQRVAGAMETQYF. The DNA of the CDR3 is TGTGCAAGTCGCGCGTCGCAGAGGGTTGCGGGAGCTATGGAGACCCAGTACTTC.